In its sample, the clone carrying this T cell receptor (beta chain) was seen a few times. The CDR3 is 14 amino acids. Germline CDR1 MNHEY, CDR2 SVGAGI. The V end was cut by 6 bases, the J end by 0 bases, with 8 bases between. This entry comes from a study of blood T cell repertoires in COVID-19. Study summary: Sites across the United States, Italy and Spain contributed samples from acute and convalescent COVID-19.

Sequencing used immunoSEQ multiplex PCR; TCRdb keeps in-frame clones, though not all of them. The table lists about 180,000 clones, more than 85% of them singletons, with 2.9% in the top ten. This chain links TRBV6-5 with TRBJ2-2; no clear D. This receptor was identified in a woman aged 25 to 45 with active or convalescent COVID-19. The sequenced material came from peripheral blood. This chain's CDR3 is CASRAAPNTGELFF. The DNA of the CDR3 is TGTGCCAGCAGGGCGGCACCGAACACCGGGGAGCTGTTTTTT.